A single sample is the source of the 3 T cell receptor beta chains below, sequenced in a study of cytomegalovirus exposure and HLA in healthy donors. Vbeta (60) and Jbeta (13) primers were used in the PCR. The protocol was immunoSEQ multiplex PCR, while the TCRdb copy is restricted to in-frame clones and leaves out a portion. The specimen's table records more than 200,000 clones. Sample: PBMCs. All receptors come from a woman aged 25 to 45 in good health and CMV-seropositive.

The chain employs TRBV5-1 and TRBJ1-1, with 10 bases fitting TRBD1. The CDR3 spans 16 residues. The germline CDR1 and CDR2 sequences are SGHRS and YFSETQ. V gave up 3 bases and J gave up 4 bases; unmatched junction bases: 9. CDR3 region: CASSSTGQGLGTEAFF. DNA for the CDR3: TGCGCCAGCAGCTCCACGGGACAGGGGTTAGGCACTGAAGCTTTCTTT.

The chain combines TRBV25-1 with TRBJ2-1; D possibly corresponds to TRBD1 (5 bases). Deletions cut 3 bases from V and 2 bases from J, with 14 bases between. The CDR3 spans 16 residues. Germline CDR1 is MGHDK and CDR2 is SYGVNS. In nucleotides, the CDR3 is TGTGCCAGCAGTGATACGGCCCTGGGGCCCTACAATGAGCAGTTCTTC. Translating it yields CASSDTALGPYNEQFF. Drawing the rest from reference TRBV25-1 and TRBJ2-1, the complete variable domain is EADIYQTPRYLVIGTGKKITLECSQTMGHDKMYWYQQDPGMELHLIHYSYGVNSTEKGDLSSESTVSRIRTEHFPLTLESARPSHTSQYLCASSDTALGPYNEQFFGPGTRLTVL.

V usage is TRBV7-9 and J usage is TRBJ2-1; the match to TRBD1 covers 11 bases. V dropped 3 bases and J dropped 8; count of bases not matched to a gene: 6. CDR1 and CDR2 (germline): SEHNR, FQNEAQ (reference sequence). This CDR3 spans 15 amino acids. CDR3 amino acids: CASSFRDRGIHEQFF. CDR3 coding DNA: TGTGCCAGCAGCTTCCGGGACAGGGGGATACATGAGCAGTTCTTC.